This T cell receptor beta chain was recovered during a study of blood T cell repertoires in COVID-19. Overall study: The United States, Italy and Spain supplied acute and convalescent COVID-19 samples. From T cells, B-cell-depleted T cells, or PBMCs came the material, which was cDNA or gDNA.

V shed 5 bases, J shed 7 bases, and the junction held 6 bases outside the gene matches. Germline loops: CDR1 SNHLY, CDR2 FYNNEI. This CDR3 comprises 15 residues. In the authors' methods: Amplification of reference gene primers provided the estimated nucleated cell counts. Sequencing was performed with immunoSEQ multiplex PCR; in TCRdb, only in-frame clones are kept and a portion is missing. Clone size and the V and J calls come from that table; the DNA yielded D and trimming. Of roughly 180,000 clones in the sample, about 70% are singletons; the top ten hold approximately 8.6%. This TCR came from a woman aged 50 to 60 with active or convalescent COVID-19. The chain carries TRBV2 and TRBJ1-6, with 9 bases matching TRBD1. The sample taken for sequencing was peripheral blood. In DNA form, the CDR3 reads TGTGCCAGCAGTACACAGGGGGCCCGGAATTCACCCCTCCACTTT. Protein sequence: CASSTQGARNSPLHF.